This T cell receptor (beta chain) was profiled in a study of cytomegalovirus exposure and HLA in healthy donors. Trimming pared 1 base from V and 3 bases from J, leaving 5 bases between. The germline V gene has CDR1 SGHDT and CDR2 YYEEEE. This CDR3 comprises 12 residues. The PCR ran on 60 Vbeta and 13 Jbeta primers. Some clones are missing from TCRdb's copy, which holds only in-frame ones; the method was immunoSEQ multiplex PCR. The repertoire holds some 94,000 clones, around 77% seen once, with roughly 3% in the top ten. This clone appeared a few times. Antigen unknown. The donors (healthy individuals) were bone marrow donors. Broader study findings: Exclusion applied to some V segments, including TRBV6-2 and TRBV6-3, as they were indistinguishable. Some highly shared sequence variants likely arose as a pipeline artifact.

The material sequenced was PBMCs. The chain recombines TRBV5-6 with TRBJ2-7; D unclear. The clonotype was recovered from a man aged 40-55 years in good health and CMV-seronegative. The CDR3 region has the DNA TGTGCCAGCAGCTTGTACAACTACGAGCAGTACTTC. Translation: CASSLYNYEQYF.